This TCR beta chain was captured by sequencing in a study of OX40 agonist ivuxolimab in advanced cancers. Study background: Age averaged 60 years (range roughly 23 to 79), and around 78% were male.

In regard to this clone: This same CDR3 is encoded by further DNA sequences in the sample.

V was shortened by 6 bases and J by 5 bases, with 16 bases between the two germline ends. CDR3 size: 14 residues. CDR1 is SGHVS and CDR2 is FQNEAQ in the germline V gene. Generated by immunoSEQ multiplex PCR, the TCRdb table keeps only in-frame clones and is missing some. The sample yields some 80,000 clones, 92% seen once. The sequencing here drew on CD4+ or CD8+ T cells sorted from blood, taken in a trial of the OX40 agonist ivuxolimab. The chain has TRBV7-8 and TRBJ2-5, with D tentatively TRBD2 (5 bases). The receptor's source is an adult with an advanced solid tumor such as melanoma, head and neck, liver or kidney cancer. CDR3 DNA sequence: TGTGCCAGCAGAGCTTTAGGAGGTCAGGAGACCCAGTACTTC. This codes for CASRALGGQETQYF.